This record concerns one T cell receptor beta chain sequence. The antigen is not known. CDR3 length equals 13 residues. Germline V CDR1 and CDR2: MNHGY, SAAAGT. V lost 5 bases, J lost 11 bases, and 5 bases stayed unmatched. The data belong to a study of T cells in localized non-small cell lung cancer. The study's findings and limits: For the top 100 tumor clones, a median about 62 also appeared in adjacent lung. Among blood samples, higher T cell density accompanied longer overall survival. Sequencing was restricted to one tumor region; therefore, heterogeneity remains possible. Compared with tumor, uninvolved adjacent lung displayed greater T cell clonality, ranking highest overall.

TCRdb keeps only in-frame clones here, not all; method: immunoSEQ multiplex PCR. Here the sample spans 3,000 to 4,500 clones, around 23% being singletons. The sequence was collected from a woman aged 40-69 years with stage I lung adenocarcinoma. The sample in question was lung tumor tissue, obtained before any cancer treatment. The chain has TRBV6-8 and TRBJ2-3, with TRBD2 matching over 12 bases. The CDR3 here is CASSVTSGRLQYF. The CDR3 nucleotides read TGTGCCAGCAGTGTAACTAGCGGGAGGCTGCAGTATTTT.